This paragraph reports one TCR beta chain. The target of this receptor is not known. Qualities for individual bases were not recorded, and no much larger clone is one base off. This entry comes from a study of blood T cell repertoires in COVID-19 (dated by TCRdb to the early 2020s). Background for the entire study: The collaborator samples originated in the United States, Italy and Spain and spanned the acute and convalescent phases of COVID-19. The material from the prospective study consisted of cDNA or gDNA derived from T cells, B-cell-depleted T cells, or PBMCs. Subjects who had been exposed to COVID-19, were actively infected with it, or had recovered from it provided the deeply sampled blood TCRbeta repertoires that made up the dataset. The repertoires were made available in a free public database intended to serve as a resource for research on the immune response to SARS-CoV-2. Samples were obtained from the ongoing ImmuneRACE study (first 160 participants) and from 1,254 subjects provided by 6 global collaborators. The sample metadata nearly always contained a de-identified subject ID, COVID-19 status, age in years and sex. Where HLA class I and class II types were available, the types were taken from metadata supplied by the sample provider, not from assay-based typing.

What the study reported, not specific to this receptor: How much clinical and demographic metadata was included differed by source and by participant, and the metadata was provided uncurated.

TCRbeta CDR3 regions were amplified from genomic DNA using the immunoSEQ Assay, a bias-controlled multiplex PCR. Per the original workflow: The number of nucleated cells in each sample was estimated from the amplification of reference gene primers within the assay. Sequence reads were collapsed and filtered to measure the absolute abundance of every unique TCRbeta CDR3 rearrangement. Productive Simpson clonality was computed per sample as the square root of Simpson's diversity index over productive rearrangements. Sourced from immuneACCESS, this table was stored by TCRdb with only in-frame sequences that have V and J called. A share of the clones is absent; for the studies checked, an unresolved V gene accounts for under half, and the remainder has no known explanation. The DNA gave D and trimming, while V, J and clone size come from that table. Present in this sample are roughly 440,000 clones, about nine tenths of which were seen just once. In total, the top ten clones hold 10% to 15% of the sample.

Inclusive of the bounding cysteine and phenylalanine, the CDR3 is 15 residues long. The only DNA kept is the CDR3, 45 bases in frame from the first base. As encoded in the germline V gene, CDR1 is SGHRS while CDR2 is YFSETQ. V is pared back by 3 bases and J by 2 bases, with 15 bases lying between the germline termini. One collaborating source in Seattle enrolled patients during active infection and followed them longitudinally through the course of disease. Whole blood was collected in K2EDTA tubes by collaborating institutions according to the institutions' own protocols. For TCRbeta analysis, collaborators shipped samples as frozen whole blood, isolated PBMCs, or DNA extracted from either of those sample types.

The chain joins TRBV5-1 to TRBJ2-7; the D gene is possibly TRBD2, with 5 bases matching. The receptor's source is a woman aged 45-59 years with COVID-19, enrolled during active disease. Sequencing input: peripheral blood. At the DNA level, the sequence is TGCGCCAGCAGCTCGACTACCGGGCCCACCTACGAGCAGTACTTC. Protein translation: CASSSTTGPTYEQYF.